The T cell receptor beta chain described here comes from a study of T cells after yellow fever vaccination. Study-level results: FACS-sorted repertoires could contain abundant clonotypes contaminating from the bulk population.

The CDR3 is 16 residues long. The V end was cut by 4 bases, the J end by 2 bases, with 17 bases between. Germline CDR1 is LGHNA and CDR2 is YSLEER. The authors made TCR cDNA by 5'RACE template switching, adding a universal primer site and UMIs. TCRdb re-called the 5' RACE reads through MiXCR, storing one row per CDR3 protein. The repertoire holds 400,000 to 650,000 distinct CDR3 sequences, 21% seen once, with about 17% in the top ten. There are a few counts of this clonotype. Its matching antigen is unknown. This rearrangement joins TRBV4-3 to TRBJ2-5; D is possibly TRBD1 (6 bases). The sequence came from a man aged 18 to 35 who received the YFV17D yellow fever vaccine. Sequenced here: PBMCs, sampled more than 20 days after the first yellow fever vaccination. The DNA for the CDR3 is TGCGCCAGCAGCCTCGGACTCACTAGGGGGCAAGAGACCCAGTACTTC. Its protein product is CASSLGLTRGQETQYF.